This passage covers 30 T cell receptor beta chains from one sample sequenced in a study of Ad26.COV2.S vaccination and SARS-CoV-2 variants. The protocol was immunoSEQ multiplex PCR, while the TCRdb copy is restricted to in-frame clones and leaves out a portion. Among about 680,000 clones, around 92% were seen once, and the ten largest hold over 1.3%. Treatment given: about 20 received Ad26.COV2.S at low or high dose, single or two shots; about 5 received placebo; per-sample allocation not given. Specimen acquisition occurred on day 63 following the initial vaccine or placebo injection. Specimen: peripheral blood, collected in a trial of Ad26.COV2.S vaccine versus placebo. The source of these receptors is a person aged 18-60 years who received the Ad26.COV2.S COVID-19 vaccine or a placebo.

The count of this clone is one. V usage is TRBV29-1 and J usage is TRBJ2-7, with D perhaps TRBD2 (5 bases). The CDR3 spans 13 residues. The V gene lost 4 bases and the J gene lost 2 bases, with 12 bases spanning the gap. Germline lookup yields CDR1 SQVTM and CDR2 ANQGSEA. In DNA form, the CDR3 reads TGCAGCGTTGGTATTTTGGGAGCCTACGAGCAGTACTTC. Amino acids: CSVGILGAYEQYF.

This clone was seen more than once but under ten times. The rearrangement links TRBV5-4 to TRBJ1-2; weak D call: TRBD1 (5 bases). The germline gives CDR1 SGHNT, CDR2 YYREEE (reference sequence). The CDR3 covers 13 residues. Trimming pared 2 bases from V and 6 bases from J, leaving 11 bases between. As DNA, the CDR3 is TGTGCCAGCAGCTTTGGACACAAAGATGGCTACACCTTC. Amino acid sequence: CASSFGHKDGYTF.

This clone was counted only a few times. The J gene is TRBJ1-1, the V gene TRBV7-9, with a tentative D call TRBD1 (6 bases). The CDR3 consists of 13 residues. The ends were cut back, 5 bases at V and 6 bases at J, with 13 bases in the middle. Germline CDR1 is SEHNR and CDR2 is FQNEAQ (reference sequence). CDR3 residues: CASSVLGHAEAFF. The CDR3 nucleotides are TGTGCCAGCAGCGTATTGGGACACGCTGAAGCTTTCTTT.

CDR3 sequence reads: CASKPGGRGNQPQHF. CDR3 nucleotide sequence: TGTGCCAGTAAGCCCGGCGGGAGGGGCAATCAGCCCCAGCATTTT. V and J are TRBV19 and TRBJ1-5, with D hard to call. The V end lost 7 bases, the J end lost 2 bases, and 15 bases lay between the germline ends. This CDR3 is built from 15 residues. Germline loops: CDR1 LNHDA, CDR2 SQIVND (reference sequence).

V is TRBV7-9 and J is TRBJ2-7; tentatively, D is TRBD2 (6 bases). The CDR3 is 14 residues long. Per the germline V gene, CDR1 is SEHNR and CDR2 is FQNEAQ (reference sequence). V was clipped by 3 bases and J by 0 bases, with 9 bases between them. CDR3 in DNA: TGTGCCAGCAGCTTCGCGGGAAACTCCTACGAGCAGTACTTC. Its translation is CASSFAGNSYEQYF.

The chain joins TRBV4-2 to TRBJ1-5; D unclear. Germline V gene lookup returns CDR1 LGHNA and CDR2 YNFKEQ. Trimming cost V 0 bases and J 0 bases, with 9 bases left between them. This CDR3 region has 16 residues. CDR3 coding DNA: TGTGCCAGCAGCCAAGATCTCCAGTTTAGCAATCAGCCCCAGCATTTT. Residues: CASSQDLQFSNQPQHF.

The rearrangement joins TRBV30 to TRBJ1-1; D gene ambiguous. The germline V and J ends were trimmed by 5 bases and 1 base, with 11 bases remaining between them. This CDR3 spans 13 amino acids. Germline CDR1 is GTSNPN and CDR2 is SVGIG (reference sequence). The CDR3 nucleotides are TGTGCCTGGGCCGCTGGGCGGAACACTGAAGCTTTCTTT. Amino acid sequence: CAWAAGRNTEAFF.

This chain connects TRBV6-5 to TRBJ1-5; the D gene is possibly TRBD1 (6 bases). Germline V CDR1 and CDR2: MNHEY, SVGAGI. CDR3 length: 14 amino acids. Trimming cost V 6 bases and J 0 bases, with 9 bases left between them. CDR3 DNA sequence: TGTGCCAGCAGCGGACAGTATAGCAATCAGCCCCAGCATTTT. Its translation: CASSGQYSNQPQHF.

This clone appeared a single time. The genes are TRBV30 and TRBJ1-2, with 10 bases matching TRBD1. The CDR3 spans 15 residues. V lost 5 bases and J lost 0; bases outside the gene matches: 6. Germline CDR1 and CDR2: GTSNPN and SVGIG (reference sequence). CDR3 DNA sequence: TGTGCCTGGGCCCTCGGGACAGGGGCTAACTATGGCTACACCTTC. Residues: CAWALGTGANYGYTF.

The chain joins TRBV7-2 to TRBJ2-2, with TRBD2 as a possible D gene (5 bases). Trimming removed 3 bases from V and 4 bases from J, with 12 bases in between. CDR1 SGHTA and CDR2 FQGNSA come from the germline V gene. The length of the CDR3 is 15 residues. The DNA for the CDR3 is TGTGCCAGCAGCTTGGGAGAAGGGCGCACCGGGGAGCTGTTTTTT. Protein product: CASSLGEGRTGELFF.

This clone came up once. The sample has other DNA sequences that encode this CDR3 too. The V call is TRBV5-6, the J call TRBJ1-1; D is unresolved. CDR3 size: 13 residues. The germline V gene has CDR1 SGHDT and CDR2 YYEEEE. Trimming left V 0 bases short and J 2 bases short, with 5 bases between. CDR3 in amino acids: CASSLDRNTEAFF. CDR3 coding DNA: TGTGCCAGCAGCTTGGACAGAAACACTGAAGCTTTCTTT. Variable domain in full (rest from reference TRBV5-6 and TRBJ1-1): DAGVTQSPTHLIKTRGQQVTLRCSPKSGHDTVSWYQQALGQGPQFIFQYYEEEERQRGNFPDRFSGHQFPNYSSELNVNALLLGDSALYLCASSLDRNTEAFFGQGTRLTVV.

This chain links TRBV7-9 with TRBJ1-6; 10 bases fit TRBD1. Germline-derived CDR1 and CDR2 are SEHNR and FQNEAQ (reference sequence). The CDR3 contains 15 residues. J gave up 10 bases and V 4 bases, and 7 bases lay outside the gene matches. As DNA, the CDR3 is TGTGCCAGCAGCTGGACCGGGACAGGGGACTCACCCCTCCACTTT. This codes for CASSWTGTGDSPLHF.

The J gene is TRBJ2-1, the V gene TRBV27; D is possibly TRBD2 (6 bases). Deletions cut 3 bases from V and 8 bases from J, with 14 bases between. The CDR3 length is 14 residues. Germline CDR1 MNHEY, CDR2 SMNVEV (reference sequence). Here the CDR3 DNA reads TGTGCCAGCAGTTTTGTGGGGGGTGGCGATGAGCAGTTCTTC. Amino acid sequence: CASSFVGGGDEQFF.

This sequence joins TRBV4-2 and TRBJ1-2; TRBD1 is a possible D gene (5 bases). V lost 0 bases to trimming and J lost 8 bases, with 10 bases between them. Germline V gene data show CDR1 as LGHNA and CDR2 as YNFKEQ. The length of the CDR3 is 13 residues. The CDR3 reads CASSQEKGRGYTF. CDR3 nucleotides: TGTGCCAGCAGCCAAGAGAAGGGGCGAGGCTACACCTTC.

The chain is built from TRBV7-2 and TRBJ1-1; no clear D gene. This CDR3 has 12 amino acids. Germline lookup yields CDR1 SGHTA and CDR2 FQGNSA. Trimming cost V 2 bases and J 11 bases, with 12 bases left between them. The CDR3 coding sequence is TGTGCCAGCAGCTTAAACAGATTGAATGCTTTCTTT. Protein product: CASSLNRLNAFF.

The gene calls are TRBV27 and TRBJ2-2; TRBD2 agrees at 8 bases. The CDR3 totals 16 residues. Germline loops: CDR1 MNHEY, CDR2 SMNVEV (reference sequence). J was trimmed by 1 base and V by 2 bases; bases with no gene match: 3. DNA for the CDR3: TGTGCCAGCAGTTTAGGCCTAGCGGGGAACACCGGGGAGCTGTTTTTT. Translation gives CASSLGLAGNTGELFF.

The chain joins TRBV12-3 or TRBV12-4 to TRBJ2-7; 8 bases are shared with TRBD1. CDR3 size: 13 residues. J was trimmed by 7 bases and V by 6 bases; bases with no gene match: 8. In DNA, the CDR3 is TGTGCCAGCAGCCCTGACAGGGGTGGTGAGCAGTACTTC. Its translation is CASSPDRGGEQYF.

In DNA form, the CDR3 reads TGTGCCAGTAGTATTTCTATCAGGACTGCTAGCACAGATACGCAGTATTTT. It specifies CASSISIRTASTDTQYF. V usage is TRBV19 and J usage is TRBJ2-3; D may be TRBD2 (5 bases). V lost 3 bases, J lost 0 bases, and 16 bases lay in between. From germline, CDR1 is LNHDA and CDR2 SQIVND (reference sequence). The CDR3 totals 17 residues.

The CDR3 sequence is CASSKTADRYGYTF. The CDR3 coding sequence is TGTGCCAGCAGCAAAACAGCGGACCGATATGGCTACACCTTC. The chain recombines TRBV14 with TRBJ1-2; D not resolved. V gave up 5 bases and J gave up 5 bases, with 15 bases separating them. Germline CDR1 and CDR2: SGHDN and FVKESK. This CDR3 contains 14 residues.

V gene TRBV7-2 combines with J gene TRBJ2-1; 7 nucleotides align to TRBD2. The CDR3 has 13 amino acids. Looked up from germline, CDR1 is SGHTA and CDR2 is FQGNSA. The J segment lost 7 bases and the V segment lost 5 bases, leaving 5 bases of the junction unmatched. DNA for the CDR3: TGTGCCAGCAGCACCCGGACTAGAAATGAGCAGTTCTTC. It is translated as CASSTRTRNEQFF. The entire variable domain, with the rest obtained from reference TRBV7-2 and TRBJ2-1, is as follows: GAGVSQSPSNKVTEKGKDVELRCDPISGHTALYWYRQSLGQGLEFLIYFQGNSAPDKSGLPSDRFSAERTGGSVSTLTIQRTQQEDSAVYLCASSTRTRNEQFFGPGTRLTVL.

V is TRBV15 and J is TRBJ1-3, with a possible D match to TRBD1 (5 bases). Germline-derived CDR1 and CDR2 are LNHNV and YYDKDF (reference sequence). This CDR3 region has 15 residues. Trimming pared 1 base from V and 3 bases from J, leaving 10 bases between. The CDR3 reads CATSRGRGVGNTIYF. CDR3 in DNA: TGTGCCACCAGCAGAGGGCGGGGGGTTGGAAACACCATATATTTT.

The gene calls are TRBV6-7 and TRBJ2-1; 12 bases agree with TRBD2. TRBV6-7 is filed as an ORF, its function uncertain. V shed 1 base and J 0 bases; nucleotides not matched to a gene: 10. CDR3 length: 20 residues. The CDR3 loop is CASSYCASGGARSSYNEQFF. CDR3 coding DNA: TGTGCCAGCAGTTACTGCGCTAGCGGGGGGGCGCGAAGCTCCTACAATGAGCAGTTCTTC.

This chain joins TRBV27 and TRBJ2-3; maybe TRBD2 (5 bases). V was cut by 8 bases and J by 0 bases, with 15 bases left in between. The CDR3 is 15 residues long. The germline gives CDR1 MNHEY, CDR2 SMNVEV (reference sequence). CDR3 amino acids: CASSNSGYSTDTQYF. CDR3 DNA sequence: TGTGCCAGCTCAAACTCGGGGTATAGCACAGATACGCAGTATTTT.

The chain employs TRBV11-2 and TRBJ1-6; D is unresolved. From germline, CDR1 is SGHAT and CDR2 FQNNGV. V was shortened by 7 bases and J by 4 bases, with 8 bases between the two germline ends. The CDR3 runs 13 residues. CDR3 residues: CASTLRYNSPLHF. CDR3 nucleotides: TGTGCCAGCACCCTGCGGTATAATTCACCCCTCCACTTT.

The rearrangement uses TRBV21-1 and TRBJ2-7; the table's D call, TRBD2, was not checked against the DNA. TRBV21-1 is described as a pseudogene. The CDR3 sequence is 14 residues long. CDR3 amino acids: CASSNSNTTYEQYF. The CDR3 bases are TGTGCCAGCAGCAATTCGAACACTACCTACGAGCAGTACTTC.

The V and J genes are TRBV2 and TRBJ2-1; 11 bases match TRBD1. J gave up 9 bases and V 7 bases, and 11 bases lay outside the gene matches. Per the germline V gene, CDR1 is SNHLY and CDR2 is FYNNEI. The CDR3 contains 15 residues. CDR3 DNA sequence: TGTGCCAGCACCCCGGACAGGGGGCAGTCCGGTGAGCAGTTCTTC. Protein sequence: CASTPDRGQSGEQFF. The variable domain in full, completed from reference TRBV2 and TRBJ2-1, reads EPEVTQTPSHQVTQMGQEVILRCVPISNHLYFYWYRQILGQKVEFLVSFYNNEISEKSEIFDDQFSVERPDGSNFTLKIRSTKLEDSAMYFCASTPDRGQSGEQFFGPGTRLTVL.

V gene TRBV18 combines with J gene TRBJ1-2; no reliable D call. The V gene lost 8 bases and the J gene lost 1 base, with 14 bases spanning the gap. This CDR3 spans 14 amino acids. Germline CDR1 and CDR2: KGHSH and LQKENI. For the CDR3, the DNA is TGTGCCAGCCCTCACGGGCGGCATAACTATGGCTACACCTTC. This translates into CASPHGRHNYGYTF. Filled out from reference TRBV18 and TRBJ1-2, the complete variable domain reads NAGVMQNPRHLVRRRGQEARLRCSPMKGHSHVYWYRQLPEEGLKFMVYLQKENIIDESGMPKERFSAEFPKEGPSILRIQQVVRGDSAAYFCASPHGRHNYGYTFGSGTRLTVV.

V usage is TRBV7-2 and J usage is TRBJ1-2, with TRBD1 matching 7 bases. The germline gives CDR1 SGHTA, CDR2 FQGNSA. The CDR3 extends over 14 amino acids. Trimming took 5 bases from V and 3 from J; bases not matched to a gene: 6. The CDR3, as DNA: TGTGCCAGCAGCAGACTCGGGACAGACTATGGCTACACCTTC. Translated: CASSRLGTDYGYTF.

CDR3 sequence (DNA): TGTGCCAGCAGCTTGGCTGGCGGGGGACAGACCCAGTACTTC. It yields the protein CASSLAGGGQTQYF. The chain combines TRBV5-8 with TRBJ2-5, with 7 bases matching TRBD2. The length of the CDR3 is 14 residues. Germline V CDR1 and CDR2: SGHTS, YDEGEE. Trimming cost V 0 bases and J 6 bases; bases outside gene matches: 5.

The V gene is TRBV2, the J gene TRBJ1-2; no clear D. The ends were cut back, 4 bases at V and 4 bases at J, with 10 bases in the middle. The germline gives CDR1 SNHLY, CDR2 FYNNEI. The CDR3 covers 13 residues. CDR3 sequence reads: CASSVRSGYGYTF. The DNA of the CDR3 is TGTGCCAGCAGTGTTAGGTCCGGCTATGGCTACACCTTC.